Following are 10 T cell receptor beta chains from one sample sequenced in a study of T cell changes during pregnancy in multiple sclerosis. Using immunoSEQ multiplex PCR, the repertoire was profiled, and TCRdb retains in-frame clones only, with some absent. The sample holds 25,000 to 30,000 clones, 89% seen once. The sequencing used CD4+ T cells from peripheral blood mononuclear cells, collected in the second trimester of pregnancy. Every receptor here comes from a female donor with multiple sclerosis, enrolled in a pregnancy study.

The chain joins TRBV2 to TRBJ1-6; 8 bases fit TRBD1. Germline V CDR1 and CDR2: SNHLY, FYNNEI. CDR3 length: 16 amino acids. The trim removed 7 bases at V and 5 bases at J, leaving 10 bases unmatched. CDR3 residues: CASKDRVFDDNSPLHF. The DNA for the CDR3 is TGTGCCAGCAAGGACAGGGTGTTTGACGATAATTCACCCCTCCACTTT. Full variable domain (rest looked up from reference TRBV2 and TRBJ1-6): EPEVTQTPSHQVTQMGQEVILRCVPISNHLYFYWYRQILGQKVEFLVSFYNNEISEKSEIFDDQFSVERPDGSNFTLKIRSTKLEDSAMYFCASKDRVFDDNSPLHFGNGTRLTVT.

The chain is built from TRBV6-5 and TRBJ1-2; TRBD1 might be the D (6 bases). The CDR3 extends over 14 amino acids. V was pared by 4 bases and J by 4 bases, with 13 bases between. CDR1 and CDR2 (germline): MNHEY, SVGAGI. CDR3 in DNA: TGTGCCAGCAGTTGGACAGCCGGGACCTATGGCTACACCTTC. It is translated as CASSWTAGTYGYTF.

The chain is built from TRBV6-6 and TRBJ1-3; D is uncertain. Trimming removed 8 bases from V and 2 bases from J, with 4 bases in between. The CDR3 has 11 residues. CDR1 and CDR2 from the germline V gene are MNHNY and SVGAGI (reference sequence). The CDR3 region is CASSTGNTIYF. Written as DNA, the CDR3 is TGTGCCAGCTCCACTGGAAACACCATATATTTT.

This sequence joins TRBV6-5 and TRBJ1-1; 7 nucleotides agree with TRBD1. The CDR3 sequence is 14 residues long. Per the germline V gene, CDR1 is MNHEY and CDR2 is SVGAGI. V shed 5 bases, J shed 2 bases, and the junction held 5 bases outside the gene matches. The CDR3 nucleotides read TGTGCCAGCAGTCTAGGGGGCCTCAACACTGAAGCTTTCTTT. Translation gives CASSLGGLNTEAFF.

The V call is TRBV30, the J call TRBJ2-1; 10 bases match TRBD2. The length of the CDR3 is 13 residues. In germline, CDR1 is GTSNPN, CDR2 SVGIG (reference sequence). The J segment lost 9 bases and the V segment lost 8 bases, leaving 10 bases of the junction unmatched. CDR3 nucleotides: TGTGCCGGAGACCGAGCGGGGGGGCCTGAGCAGTTCTTC. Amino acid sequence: CAGDRAGGPEQFF.

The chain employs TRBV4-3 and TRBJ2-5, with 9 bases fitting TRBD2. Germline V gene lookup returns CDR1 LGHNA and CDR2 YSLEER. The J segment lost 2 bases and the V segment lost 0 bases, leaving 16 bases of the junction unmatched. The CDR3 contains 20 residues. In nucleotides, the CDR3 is TGCGCCAGCAGCCAAGATTTGACGGAATGGGCTAGCGGGATACAAGAGACCCAGTACTTC. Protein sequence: CASSQDLTEWASGIQETQYF.

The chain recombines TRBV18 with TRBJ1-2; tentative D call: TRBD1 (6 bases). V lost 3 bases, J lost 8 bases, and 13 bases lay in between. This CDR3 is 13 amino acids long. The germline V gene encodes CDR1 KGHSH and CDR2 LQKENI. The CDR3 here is CASSPGAAWGYTF. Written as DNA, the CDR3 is TGTGCCAGCTCACCGGGGGCAGCGTGGGGCTACACCTTC.

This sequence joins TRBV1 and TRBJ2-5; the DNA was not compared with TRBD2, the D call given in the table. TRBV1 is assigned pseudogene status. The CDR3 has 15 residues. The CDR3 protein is CTSSQGLAGRETQYF. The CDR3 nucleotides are TGCACCAGCAGCCAGGGACTAGCGGGGAGGGAGACCCAGTACTTC.

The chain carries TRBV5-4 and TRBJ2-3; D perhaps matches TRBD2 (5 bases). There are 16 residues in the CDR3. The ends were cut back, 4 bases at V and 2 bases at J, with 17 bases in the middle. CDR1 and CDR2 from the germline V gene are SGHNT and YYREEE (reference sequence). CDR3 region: CASSLKARAVTDTQYF. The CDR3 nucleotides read TGTGCCAGCAGCCTCAAAGCGAGGGCCGTCACAGATACGCAGTATTTT.

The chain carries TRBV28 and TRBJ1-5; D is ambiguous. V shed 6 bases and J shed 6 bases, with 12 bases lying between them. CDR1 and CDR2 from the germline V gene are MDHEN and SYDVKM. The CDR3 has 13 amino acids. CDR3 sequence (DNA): TGTGCCAGCAGAGCCTCGGGTAGTCAGCCCCAGCATTTT. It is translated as CASRASGSQPQHF.